This T cell receptor beta chain was recovered during a study of OX40 agonist ivuxolimab in advanced cancers. Study outcomes and limitations: Fewer expanded clones were found on average in CD4+ than in CD8+ T cells.

About this clone itself: Its antigen remains unknown.

Trimming left V 5 bases short and J 8 bases short, with 10 bases between. CDR3 length: 12 residues. Germline assignment: CDR1 LNHDA and CDR2 SQIVND (reference sequence). Method: immunoSEQ multiplex PCR; TCRdb's copy keeps in-frame clones and lacks some. The profile covers approximately 100,000 clones, with more than 80% appearing a single time and less than 6% taken by the ten largest. Collection of blood occurred at baseline, at cycle 4 day 1, and at cycle 7 day 1. V is TRBV19 and J is TRBJ1-5; a weak D match, TRBD1 (6 bases). This receptor was obtained from an adult with an advanced solid tumor such as melanoma, head and neck, liver or kidney cancer. Sequenced material: CD4+ or CD8+ T cells sorted from blood, taken in a trial of the OX40 agonist ivuxolimab. CDR3 protein: CASSSSGEPQHF. The CDR3 nucleotides are TGTGCCAGTAGTTCCTCAGGGGAGCCCCAGCATTTT.